The clone carrying this TCR beta chain was recorded a few times. Peripheral blood was drawn, around 9.5 milliliters per donor. Isolating PBMCs gave at least 6.5 million of these cells per sample. The CDR3 consists of 19 residues. Germline V gene lookup returns CDR1 SEHNR and CDR2 FQNEAQ (reference sequence). Trimming cost V 5 bases and J 2 bases, with 25 bases left between them. This entry comes from a study of blood T cells in healthy people across ages. Next came a second PCR, run for roughly 6 to 11 cycles, which used a sample-barcoded 5' primer along with a J-beta primer mix. TCRdb processed the 5' RACE reads anew with MiXCR; each CDR3 protein has one entry. The table has roughly 1 million distinct CDR3 sequences, around 27% seen once. This sample also appeared in a second study, on T cells of mothers and their children. As that study records: From each mother came over 8 million TCR beta CDR3 reads, and from each child came 3 million to 3.5 million.

The clonotype comes from a girl aged 2-10 years in good health. J is TRBJ2-1 and V is TRBV7-9; tentative D call: TRBD2 (6 bases). The sequencing input was blood. The CDR3 sequence: CASSVLMRPDGGTYNEQFF. The CDR3 DNA follows: TGTGCCAGCAGCGTCTTAATGAGGCCGGACGGGGGAACCTACAATGAGCAGTTCTTC.